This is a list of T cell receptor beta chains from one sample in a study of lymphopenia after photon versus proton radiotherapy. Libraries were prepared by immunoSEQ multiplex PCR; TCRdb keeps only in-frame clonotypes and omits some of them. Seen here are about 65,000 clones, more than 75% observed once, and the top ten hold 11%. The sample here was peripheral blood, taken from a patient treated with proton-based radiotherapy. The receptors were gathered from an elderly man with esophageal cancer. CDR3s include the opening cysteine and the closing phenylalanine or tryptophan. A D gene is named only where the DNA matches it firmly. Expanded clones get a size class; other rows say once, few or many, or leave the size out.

TGTGCCTGGAGTGTACAGCTCGACGGCTACACCTTC	CAWSVQLDGYTF	TRBJ1-2	.	TRBV30	.
TGTGCCAGTAGGGCCCCGGTGCAGGGAGTCTACGAGCAGTACTTC	CASRAPVQGVYEQYF	TRBJ2-7	.	TRBV19	.
TGTGCCAGCAGTTACTCCACAGAAACCTTCTCCTACGAGCAGTACTTC	CASSYSTETFSYEQYF	TRBJ2-7	.	TRBV6-5	.
TGCGCCAGCAGCTTTTTACAGTCATCTACGAAGCAGTACTTC	CASSFLQSSTKQYF	TRBJ2-7	.	TRBV5-1	.
TGTGCCAGCAGCCTCGACAGGGGGAATGAAAAACTGTTTTTT	CASSLDRGNEKLFF	TRBJ1-4	.	TRBV11-2	TRBD1
TGTGCCAGCAGCTATCAGGGAAGCAAGCAGTTCTTC	CASSYQGSKQFF	TRBJ2-1	.	TRBV7-9	.
TGTGCCTGGAGGACTAGCGGCTATGGCTACACCTTC	CAWRTSGYGYTF	TRBJ1-2	.	TRBV30	.
TGTGCCAGCAGCTTACTCCCTGACAGGGCAGGAGAGACCCAGTACTTC	CASSLLPDRAGETQYF	TRBJ2-5	.	TRBV7-9	TRBD1
TGTGCCAGCTCCCCAGGACAGGGTGACGAGCAGTACTTC	CASSPGQGDEQYF	TRBJ2-7	few	TRBV18	TRBD1
TGTGCCAGCAGCCGAGAATCTACCTCCGCCGGGAATGAGCAGTTCTTC	CASSRESTSAGNEQFF	TRBJ2-1	few	TRBV5-4	.
TGTGCCAGCTCCCCACCCCGTGGGACTAGCTCGGGGGGGGACATTCAGTACTTC	CASSPPRGTSSGGDIQYF	TRBJ2-4	.	TRBV2	TRBD2
TGCGCCAGCAGCCATCCGGACGGGGGCAATGAGCAGTTCTTC	CASSHPDGGNEQFF	TRBJ2-1	.	TRBV5-1	.
TGTGCCAGCAGCTTAGATGCACAGAGGTATGAAAAACTGTTTTTT	CASSLDAQRYEKLFF	TRBJ1-4	.	TRBV7-9	.
TGCGCCAGCAGCTTGGCCCCCTGGAACACTGAAGCTTTCTTT	CASSLAPWNTEAFF	TRBJ1-1	.	TRBV5-1	.
TGTGCCAGCAGCGCTACCCTGGGGCTCGATAATTCCTACGAGCAGTACTTC	CASSATLGLDNSYEQYF	TRBJ2-7	once	TRBV7-2	.
TGTGCCAGCAGCTATCGGGGAGCCTCCTACGAGCAGTACTTC	CASSYRGASYEQYF	TRBJ2-7	.	TRBV9	.
TGTGCCATCAGTGAGAAACGGACAGGGGGCACTTTTGCCCGTTATACTGGAAACACCATATATTTT	CAISEKRTGGTFARYTGNTIYF	TRBJ1-3	.	TRBV10-3	TRBD1
TGCGCCAGCAGCCAAGCAGGAAGAGGTGAAAAACTGTTTTTT	CASSQAGRGEKLFF	TRBJ1-4	.	TRBV4-1	.
TGTGCCAGCATGGACGTAATCTACGAGCAGTACTTC	CASMDVIYEQYF	TRBJ2-7	.	TRBV25-1	.
TGTGCCAGCAGAGATAATAGCAATCAGCCCCAGCATTTT	CASRDNSNQPQHF	TRBJ1-5	.	TRBV2	.
TGTGCCAGCAGTGTGGACAGGGCCGGGGCCAACGTCCTGACTTTC	CASSVDRAGANVLTF	TRBJ2-6	few	TRBV6-1	TRBD1
TGTGCCAGCAGCTTGCTGCAGACAGGGGGTTTTGGAAACACCATATATTTT	CASSLLQTGGFGNTIYF	TRBJ1-3	.	TRBV5-6	TRBD1
TGTGCCAGTAGTAACTCAGGGCAGGGGGTTAGTGAGCAGTTCTTC	CASSNSGQGVSEQFF	TRBJ2-1	.	TRBV19	TRBD1
TGTGCCAGCAGTTTTTTCTACGAGCAGTACTTC	CASSFFYEQYF	TRBJ2-7	.	TRBV6-1	.
TGTGCCACCAGCAGAGATGGAGGTGGGCGCGAGCAGTACTTC	CATSRDGGGREQYF	TRBJ2-7	.	TRBV15	.
TGTGCCAGCACCGAAGGATCCTACAATGAGCAGTTCTTC	CASTEGSYNEQFF	TRBJ2-1	.	TRBV6-5	.
TGTGCCAGTAGTTCCGCAGAGCAAAATGAAAAACTGTTTTTT	CASSSAEQNEKLFF	TRBJ1-4	.	TRBV19	.
TGTGCCAGCAGCTTAGTGGCCTCCGGGCCCTTGAACACTGAAGCTTTCTTT	CASSLVASGPLNTEAFF	TRBJ1-1	.	TRBV7-8	.
TGTGCCAGCAGCCCCCACCCCCCCGGGGAGCTGTTTTTT	CASSPHPPGELFF	TRBJ2-2	.	TRBV7-3	.
TGTGCCAGCTCCGGGACAGGGGGCTCCGGGAGTCAGCCCCAGCATTTT	CASSGTGGSGSQPQHF	TRBJ1-5	once	TRBV18	TRBD1
TGTGCCAGCTGGAATAGGAGTGGAAACACCATATATTTT	CASWNRSGNTIYF	TRBJ1-3	.	TRBV12-1	.
TGTGCCAGCCATGGCCAGGGGGTATTCTCTAACTATGGCTACACCTTC	CASHGQGVFSNYGYTF	TRBJ1-2	.	TRBV5-6	TRBD1
TGTGCCAGCAGCTTAGACAGGGGCACCTACAATGAGCAGTTCTTC	CASSLDRGTYNEQFF	TRBJ2-1	few	TRBV13	TRBD1
TGTGCCAGTAGTATCGCCAGAATATCACCCCTCCACTTT	CASSIARISPLHF	TRBJ1-6	.	TRBV19	.
TGTGCTAGTGGTTTTATGCGGTTAGCTAACTATGGCTACACCTTC	CASGFMRLANYGYTF	TRBJ1-2	.	TRBV12-5	.
TGTGCCAGCAGCTTGGGAGGGGACAAACAAAAGACCCAGTACTTC	CASSLGGDKQKTQYF	TRBJ2-5	few	TRBV5-4	.
TGTACCACCAGCAGAGATTTACCGGGGGCGGGCGGGGAGCTGTTTTTT	CTTSRDLPGAGGELFF	TRBJ2-2	.	TRBV15	.
TGTGCTAGTGGTCAGCTTACCCCTAGGGGGACCCAGTACTTC	CASGQLTPRGTQYF	TRBJ2-5	.	TRBV12-5	.
TGTGCCAGCAGTTTAGCGGGGACTAGCGATTACGAGCAGTACTTC	CASSLAGTSDYEQYF	TRBJ2-7	.	TRBV7-2	TRBD2